The 10 T cell receptor beta chains in this list originate from one sample, sequenced in a study of blood T cell repertoires in COVID-19. The method was immunoSEQ multiplex PCR; TCRdb's version includes in-frame clones alone and lacks a portion of them. This sample has roughly 370,000 clones, with approximately 87% found just once. Sequencing was done on a sample of PBMCs or T cells enriched from blood (not recorded which). The receptors shown here come from a woman between 50 and 59 years old who had recovered from COVID-19.

The rearrangement links TRBV4-1 to TRBJ1-5; TRBD1 agrees at 7 bases. CDR1 and CDR2 (germline): MGHRA, YSYEKL. Trimming cost V 4 bases and J 2 bases; bases outside gene matches: 11. The CDR3 runs to 17 residues. The CDR3 spells CASSPERGPAGNQPQHF. The DNA for the CDR3 is TGCGCCAGCAGCCCCGAAAGGGGGCCAGCGGGCAATCAGCCCCAGCATTTT.

The chain joins TRBV12-3 or TRBV12-4 to TRBJ1-3; D gene ambiguous. Trimming removed 4 bases at V and 9 bases at J, with 7 bases between. The CDR3 loop spans 11 amino acids. The CDR3 loop is CASSSPGTIYF. As DNA, the CDR3 is TGTGCCAGCAGTTCCCCAGGCACCATATATTTT.

The rearrangement uses TRBV5-1 and TRBJ1-2; D unresolved. The CDR3 length is 13 residues. V was clipped by 6 bases and J by 2 bases, with 11 bases between them. Germline V gene sequence: CDR1 SGHRS, CDR2 YFSETQ. The DNA for the CDR3 is TGCGCCAGCACCGGAGGGCAGAACTATGGCTACACCTTC. Translation gives CASTGGQNYGYTF.

The chain has TRBV11-2 and TRBJ2-3, with a tentative D call TRBD2 (6 bases). The CDR3 has 17 residues. The germline V and J ends were trimmed by 1 base and 1 base, with 15 bases remaining between them. Germline V gives CDR1 SGHAT, CDR2 FQNNGV. The CDR3, as DNA: TGTGCCAGCAGCTTAGGCCCTTCGGGACTCCGCACAGATACGCAGTATTTT. Its translation: CASSLGPSGLRTDTQYF.

The chain joins TRBV10-3 to TRBJ1-5, with D perhaps TRBD1 (5 bases). V lost 6 bases to trimming and J lost 5 bases, with 11 bases between them. CDR1 ENHRY and CDR2 SYGVKD come from the germline V gene. CDR3 length: 13 residues. The CDR3 loop reads CAIRDQGDQPQHF. Written as DNA, the CDR3 is TGTGCCATCAGGGATCAGGGTGATCAGCCCCAGCATTTT.

This chain links TRBV28 with TRBJ1-5, with TRBD1 matching over 9 bases. Germline-derived CDR1 and CDR2 are MDHEN and SYDVKM. The V segment lost 3 bases and the J segment 5 bases; nucleotides outside the gene matches: 5. The CDR3 contains 15 residues. CDR3 DNA sequence: TGTGCCAGCAGTTTTCGGGACAGGGTCTATCAGCCCCAGCATTTT. Translating it yields CASSFRDRVYQPQHF.

The rearrangement links TRBV9 to TRBJ2-5; 10 bases are a match to TRBD2. J gave up 3 bases and V 3 bases, and 8 bases lay outside the gene matches. Germline V gene sequence: CDR1 SGDLS, CDR2 YYNGEE. The CDR3 has 16 amino acids. CDR3 nucleotide sequence: TGTGCCAGCAGCGGCGGTAGCGGGGGGCTGGAAGAGACCCAGTACTTC. Residues: CASSGGSGGLEETQYF.

This chain uses TRBV7-6 with TRBJ2-7, with a possible D match to TRBD2 (5 bases). Germline V gives CDR1 SGHVS, CDR2 FNYEAQ. The CDR3 has 11 amino acids. V was clipped by 5 bases and J by 5 bases, with 7 bases between them. The DNA for the CDR3 is TGTGCCAGCAGCCCGGGGAACGAGCAGTACTTC. This codes for CASSPGNEQYF.

This chain's CDR3 is CASSLDRTGVETDTQYF. The CDR3 region has the DNA TGTGCCAGCAGTTTAGACCGGACAGGGGTCGAGACAGATACGCAGTATTTT. J is TRBJ2-3 and V is TRBV27, with TRBD1 matching 9 bases. V lost 2 bases to trimming and J lost 3 bases; unmatched junction nucleotides: 9. Germline-derived CDR1 and CDR2 are MNHEY and SMNVEV (reference sequence). CDR3 length: 17 amino acids.

This chain links TRBV6-5 with TRBJ2-7, with TRBD1 identical over 11 bases. Germline V gene lookup returns CDR1 MNHEY and CDR2 SVGAGI. This CDR3 is 15 amino acids long. Trimming removed 6 bases from V and 0 bases from J; junction bases left unmatched: 4. The CDR3 sequence: CASSYGQGASYEQYF. The CDR3 DNA follows: TGTGCCAGCAGCTATGGACAGGGGGCCTCCTACGAGCAGTACTTC.